The entry below describes one T cell receptor (beta chain). Its antigen is unidentified. Sorted subsets were amplified in replicate PCRs using about 210 ng DNA, tens of thousands of T cell genomes. The data were produced by immunoSEQ multiplex PCR, yet TCRdb's version contains in-frame clones alone and is incomplete. Of over 800,000 clones listed, about 92% are singletons. The data belong to a study of shared clonotypes between healthy human individuals. The CDR3 extends over 14 amino acids. The V segment lost 2 bases and the J segment 7 bases; nucleotides outside the gene matches: 8. Germline-derived CDR1 and CDR2 are SGHNT and YYREEE (reference sequence). Broader study findings: Non-shared clonotypes had lower generation probabilities than clonotypes shared by all four sorted-subset donors.

CD45RO-negative, CCR7-selected cells formed the naive CD8 fraction, which excluded terminally differentiated effector memory CD45RA+ cells. The origin of this receptor is a man aged 25 to 40 in good health. The V gene is TRBV5-4, the J gene TRBJ2-7; 8 bases are a match to TRBD2. Source material: naive CD8+ T cells sorted from blood. CDR3 DNA sequence: TGTGCCAGCAGCTTCCCAGCGGGGGAGCGGGAGCAGTACTTC. As protein: CASSFPAGEREQYF. Full variable domain (outside the CDR3, taken from reference TRBV5-4 and TRBJ2-7): ETGVTQSPTHLIKTRGQQVTLRCSSQSGHNTVSWYQQALGQGPQFIFQYYREEENGRGNFPPRFSGLQFPNYSSELNVNALELDDSALYLCASSFPAGEREQYFGPGTRLTVT.